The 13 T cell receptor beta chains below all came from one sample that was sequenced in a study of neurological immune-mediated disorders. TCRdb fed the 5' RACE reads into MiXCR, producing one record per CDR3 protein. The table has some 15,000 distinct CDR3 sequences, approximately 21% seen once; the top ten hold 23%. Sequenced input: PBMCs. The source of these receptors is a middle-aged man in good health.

The CDR3 region has the DNA TGTGCCAGCAGCTCCCGCCCGGGATTAGGAAAAGAGACCCAGTACTTC. This encodes CASSSRPGLGKETQYF. The chain carries TRBV7-3 and TRBJ2-5; D perhaps matches TRBD2 (5 bases). The V end lost 4 bases, the J end lost 3 bases, and 18 bases lay between the germline ends. This CDR3 has 16 residues. CDR1 is SGHTA, CDR2 FQGTGA, per germline.

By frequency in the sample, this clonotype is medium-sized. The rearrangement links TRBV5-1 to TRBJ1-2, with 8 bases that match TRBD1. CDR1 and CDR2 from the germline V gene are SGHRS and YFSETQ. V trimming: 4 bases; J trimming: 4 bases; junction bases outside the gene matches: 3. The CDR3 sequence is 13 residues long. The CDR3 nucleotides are TGCGCCAGCAGCGAGGGGACAGGCTATGGCTACACCTTC. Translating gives CASSEGTGYGYTF.

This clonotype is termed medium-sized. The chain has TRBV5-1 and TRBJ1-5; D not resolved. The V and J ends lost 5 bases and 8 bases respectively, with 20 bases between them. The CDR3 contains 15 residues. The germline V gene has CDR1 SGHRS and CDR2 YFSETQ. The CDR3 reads CASSPHGAKGEPQHF. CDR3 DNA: TGCGCCAGCAGTCCTCACGGTGCAAAGGGAGAGCCCCAGCATTTT.

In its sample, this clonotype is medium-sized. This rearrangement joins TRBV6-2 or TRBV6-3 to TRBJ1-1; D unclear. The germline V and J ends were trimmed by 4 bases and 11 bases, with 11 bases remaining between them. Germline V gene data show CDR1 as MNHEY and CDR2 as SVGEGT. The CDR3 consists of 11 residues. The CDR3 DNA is TGTGCCAGCAGTTCGCACCCGCGGGCTTTCTTT. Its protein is CASSSHPRAFF.

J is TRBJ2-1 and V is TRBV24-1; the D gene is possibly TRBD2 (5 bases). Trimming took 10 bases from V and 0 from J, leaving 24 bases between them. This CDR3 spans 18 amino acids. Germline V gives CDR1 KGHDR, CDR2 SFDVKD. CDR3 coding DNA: TGTGCCACTTCACTGGGTTCAGCGGCCAATCCCTCCTACAATGAGCAGTTCTTC. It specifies CATSLGSAANPSYNEQFF.

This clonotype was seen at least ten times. CDR3 bases: TGTGCCAGCAGCTTGCCCGCGGAAAAACTGTTTTTT. Translated, it gives CASSLPAEKLFF. This chain links TRBV7-8 with TRBJ1-4; D remains ambiguous. Germline assignment: CDR1 SGHVS and CDR2 FQNEAQ. CDR3 length: 12 amino acids. Trimming stripped 3 bases from V and 8 bases from J, with 7 bases between.

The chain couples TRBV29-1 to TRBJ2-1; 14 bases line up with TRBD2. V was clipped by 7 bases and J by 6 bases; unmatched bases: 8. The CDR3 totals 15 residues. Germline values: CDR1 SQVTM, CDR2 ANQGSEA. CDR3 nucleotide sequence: TGCAGCGGCTCGGCGGGGACTAGCGGGGGCAATGAGCAGTTCTTC. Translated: CSGSAGTSGGNEQFF.

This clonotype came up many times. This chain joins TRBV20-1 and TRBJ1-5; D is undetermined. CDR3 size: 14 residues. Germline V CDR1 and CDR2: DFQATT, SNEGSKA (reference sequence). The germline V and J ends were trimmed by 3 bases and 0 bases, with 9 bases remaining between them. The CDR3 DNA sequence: TGCAGTGCTAGGGCACACTATAGCAATCAGCCCCAGCATTTT. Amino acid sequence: CSARAHYSNQPQHF.

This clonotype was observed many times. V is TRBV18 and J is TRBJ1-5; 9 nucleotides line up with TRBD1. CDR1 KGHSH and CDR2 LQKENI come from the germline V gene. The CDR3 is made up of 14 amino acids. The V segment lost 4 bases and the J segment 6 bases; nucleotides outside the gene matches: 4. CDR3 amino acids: CASSQGTGPQPQHF. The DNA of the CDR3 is TGTGCCAGCTCACAGGGGACAGGGCCTCAGCCCCAGCATTTT.

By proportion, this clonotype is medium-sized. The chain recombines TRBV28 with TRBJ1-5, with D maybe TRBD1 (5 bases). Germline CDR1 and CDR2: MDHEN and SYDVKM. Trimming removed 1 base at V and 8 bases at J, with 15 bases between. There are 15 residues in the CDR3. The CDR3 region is CASSLSAGTLEPQHF. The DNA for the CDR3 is TGTGCCAGCAGTTTATCGGCAGGGACCCTTGAGCCCCAGCATTTT.

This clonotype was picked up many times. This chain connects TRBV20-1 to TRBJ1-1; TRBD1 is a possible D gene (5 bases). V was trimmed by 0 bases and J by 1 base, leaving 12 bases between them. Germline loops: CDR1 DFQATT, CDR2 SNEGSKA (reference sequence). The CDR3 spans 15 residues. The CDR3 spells CSARDIGHKNTEAFF. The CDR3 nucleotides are TGCAGTGCTAGAGATATCGGACATAAGAACACTGAAGCTTTCTTT.

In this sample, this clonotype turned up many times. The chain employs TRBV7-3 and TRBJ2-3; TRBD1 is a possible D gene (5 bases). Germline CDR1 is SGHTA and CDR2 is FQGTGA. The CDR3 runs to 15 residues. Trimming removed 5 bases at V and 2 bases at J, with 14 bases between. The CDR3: CASSQYVGHTDTQYF. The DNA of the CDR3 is TGTGCCAGCAGCCAGTACGTCGGACACACAGATACGCAGTATTTT.

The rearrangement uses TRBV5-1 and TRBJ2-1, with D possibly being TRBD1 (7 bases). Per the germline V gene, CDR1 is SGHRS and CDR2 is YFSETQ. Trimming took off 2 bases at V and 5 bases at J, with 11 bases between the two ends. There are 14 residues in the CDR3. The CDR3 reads CASSFRGADNEQFF. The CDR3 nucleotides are TGCGCCAGCAGCTTCAGGGGGGCGGACAATGAGCAGTTCTTC.